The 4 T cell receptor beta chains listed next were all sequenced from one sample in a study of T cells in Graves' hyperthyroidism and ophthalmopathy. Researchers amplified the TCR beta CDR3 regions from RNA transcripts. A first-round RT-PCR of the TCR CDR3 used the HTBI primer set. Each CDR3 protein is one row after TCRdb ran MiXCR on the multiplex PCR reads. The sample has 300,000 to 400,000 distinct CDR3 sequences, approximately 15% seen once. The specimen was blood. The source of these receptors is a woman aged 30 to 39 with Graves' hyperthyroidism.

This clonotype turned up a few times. As DNA, the CDR3 is TGTGCCAGCAGCGTAGACGGGGGGGGGTACGTTCAGTACTTC. Protein sequence: CASSVDGGGYVQYF. The chain links TRBV9 to TRBJ2-4; 8 positions agree with TRBD2. There are 14 residues in the CDR3. Germline-derived CDR1 and CDR2 are SGDLS and YYNGEE. The J segment lost 11 bases and the V segment lost 0 bases, leaving 7 bases of the junction unmatched.

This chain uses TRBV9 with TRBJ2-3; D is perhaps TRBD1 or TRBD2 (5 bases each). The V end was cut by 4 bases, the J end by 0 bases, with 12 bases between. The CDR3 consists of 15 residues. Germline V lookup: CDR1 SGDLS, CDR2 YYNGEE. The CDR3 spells CASSLGVPSTDTQYF. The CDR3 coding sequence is TGTGCCAGCAGCTTGGGGGTTCCTAGCACAGATACGCAGTATTTT.

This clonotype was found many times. CDR3 protein: CASSPPPIAGHSYEQYF. The CDR3 DNA reads TGTGCCAGCAGCCCCCCCCCCATAGCGGGCCACTCCTACGAGCAGTACTTC. The genes are TRBV12-3 or TRBV12-4 and TRBJ2-7; 7 positions agree with TRBD2. The V gene end was trimmed by 6 bases and the J gene end by 0 bases; junction bases not matched to a gene: 14. The CDR3 loop spans 17 amino acids.

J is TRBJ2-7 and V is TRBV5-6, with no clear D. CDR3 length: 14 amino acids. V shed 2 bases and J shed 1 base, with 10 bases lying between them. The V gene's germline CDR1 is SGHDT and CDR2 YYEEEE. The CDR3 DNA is TGTGCCAGCAGCTTCGTCGGTGTATCCTACGAGCAGTACTTC. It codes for CASSFVGVSYEQYF.